This T cell receptor (beta chain) is drawn from a study of blood T cells in healthy people across ages. General observations from the study: Per million T cells, TCR beta diversity dropped about linearly as age rose. No one knew whether donors had CMV, which possibly confounded expanded clonotype changes.

Germline V gene sequence: CDR1 MNHEY, CDR2 SMNVEV (reference sequence). CDR3 length: 16 amino acids. The V and J ends lost 1 base and 5 bases, in that order; junction bases with no gene match: 9. Concerning this clonotype: Its antigen is undetermined.

Primed by a sample-barcoded 5' primer and a J-beta primer mix, a second PCR proceeded for about 6 to 11 cycles. Via MiXCR, TCRdb re-called the 5' RACE reads, giving one row per CDR3 protein. This table holds some 700,000 distinct CDR3 sequences, around 40% found once. Healthy Caucasian individuals from Russia aged 6 to 90 were enrolled as donors. This TCR was sampled from a woman aged 55-75 years in good health. Sequenced: blood. The rearrangement uses TRBV27 and TRBJ2-7, with TRBD1 matching 9 bases. CDR3 nucleotides: TGTGCCAGCAGTTTATTCGGGACAGGGTCACACAACGAGCAGTACTTC. Translation gives CASSLFGTGSHNEQYF.